The TCR beta chain described here comes from a study of cytomegalovirus exposure and HLA in healthy donors. Details on this clone: The antigen is not known.

Study results and limitations: HLA-A and HLA-B allele assignments for most subjects were reportedly predicted accurately using TCR beta sequences. There were approximately 150 TCR beta chains listed as cytomegalovirus-associated. In a later analysis, V- and J-gene trimming of beta chains associated with a DCLRE1C missense variant, replicated independently. Many donors shared some public TCRs, even though most TCR sequences were rare.

This PCR relied on a set of 60 Vbeta primers and 13 Jbeta primers. Repertoires were generated with immunoSEQ multiplex PCR, while TCRdb's copy carries only in-frame clones and drops some. Among 180,000 or so clones, 80% were seen once, and the ten largest hold approximately 2%. The source is a woman aged 25-40 years in good health and CMV-seronegative. Sequenced input: PBMCs.

CDR3 sequence: CASSPLSQGPAFF. DNA of the CDR3: TGTGCCAGCTCACCACTGTCACAGGGCCCAGCTTTCTTT. This chain links TRBV18 with TRBJ1-1, with D possibly being TRBD1 (6 bases). Germline V CDR1 and CDR2: KGHSH, LQKENI. V lost 1 base and J 10 bases, leaving 13 bases between the germline ends. CDR3 size: 13 residues. Based on the CDR3 plus reference TRBV18 and TRBJ1-1, the full variable domain is NAGVMQNPRHLVRRRGQEARLRCSPMKGHSHVYWYRQLPEEGLKFMVYLQKENIIDESGMPKERFSAEFPKEGPSILRIQQVVRGDSAAYFCASSPLSQGPAFFGQGTRLTVV.